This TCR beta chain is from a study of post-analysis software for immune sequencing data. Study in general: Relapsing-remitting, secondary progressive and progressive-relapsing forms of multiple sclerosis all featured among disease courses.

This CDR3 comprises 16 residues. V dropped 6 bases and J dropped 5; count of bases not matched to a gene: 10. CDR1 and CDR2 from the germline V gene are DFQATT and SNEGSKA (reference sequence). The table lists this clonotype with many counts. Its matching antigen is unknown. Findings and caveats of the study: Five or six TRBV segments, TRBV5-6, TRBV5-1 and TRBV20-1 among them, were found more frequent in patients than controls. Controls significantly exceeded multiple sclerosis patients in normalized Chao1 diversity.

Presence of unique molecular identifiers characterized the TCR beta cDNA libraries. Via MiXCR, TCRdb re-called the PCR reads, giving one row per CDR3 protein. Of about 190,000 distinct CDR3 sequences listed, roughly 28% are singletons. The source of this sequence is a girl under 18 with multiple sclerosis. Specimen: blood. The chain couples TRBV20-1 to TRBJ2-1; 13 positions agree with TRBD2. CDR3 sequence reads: CSAPGTSGVNHNEQFF. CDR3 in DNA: TGCAGTGCCCCCGGGACTAGCGGGGTCAACCACAATGAGCAGTTCTTC.